This entry lists 22 T cell receptor beta chains sequenced from one sample in a study of blood T cells in healthy people across ages. Primers used in a second PCR of about 6 to 11 cycles were a sample-barcoded 5' primer and a J-beta primer mix. TCRdb re-derived calls from the 5' RACE reads in MiXCR, one entry per CDR3 protein. The profile covers more than 650,000 distinct CDR3 sequences, with roughly 20% appearing a single time and around 21% taken by the ten largest. Sequenced material: blood. The receptors derive from a man between 65 and 85 years old in good health.

The V call is TRBV6-2 or TRBV6-3, the J call TRBJ2-7, with TRBD1 identical over 10 bases. The length of the CDR3 is 15 residues. CDR1 is MNHEY and CDR2 is SVGEGT in the germline V gene. V was clipped by 4 bases and J by 3 bases; unmatched bases: 6. CDR3 loop: CASSFGQGGFYEQYV. CDR3 coding DNA: TGTGCCAGCAGTTTTGGACAGGGGGGGTTCTACGAGCAGTACGTC.

This clonotype occurred a few times. The gene calls are TRBV20-1 and TRBJ2-4, with TRBD1 matching over 11 bases. With V trimmed by 2 bases and J by 7 bases, 10 bases remained unmatched. The germline CDR1 and CDR2 sequences are DFQATT and SNEGSKA (reference sequence). This CDR3 has 16 amino acids. CDR3 in DNA: TGCAGTGCTAGACCCCGGGACAGGGGGGTTGTGAACATTCAGTACTTC. The encoded protein is CSARPRDRGVVNIQYF.

Only a few counts were recorded for this clonotype. The genes are TRBV6-2 or TRBV6-3 and TRBJ2-7; D is unclear. This CDR3 region has 12 residues. CDR1 and CDR2 (germline): MNHEY, SVGEGT. V was pared by 2 bases and J by 5 bases, with 7 bases between. The DNA of the CDR3 is TGTGCCAGCAGTTACCCCGAAAACGAGCAGTACTTC. This sequence encodes CASSYPENEQYF.

In its sample, this clonotype was seen a few times. The chain uses TRBV5-1 and TRBJ1-1; TRBD1 might be the D (6 bases). The CDR3 sequence is 13 residues long. Germline assignment: CDR1 SGHRS and CDR2 YFSETQ. The V and J ends lost 2 bases and 3 bases respectively, with 8 bases between them. CDR3 bases: TGCGCCAGCAGCTTAAGACAGGACACTGAAGCTTTCTTT. Its translation: CASSLRQDTEAFF.

The chain is built from TRBV7-6 and TRBJ1-4, with 8 nucleotides matching TRBD1. This CDR3 comprises 15 residues. CDR1 SGHVS and CDR2 FNYEAQ come from the germline V gene. J gave up 4 bases and V 0 bases, and 1 base lay outside the gene matches. The CDR3 bases are TGTGCCAGCAGCTTAGCTACAGGGGGTAATGAAAAACTGTTTTTT. This gives the protein CASSLATGGNEKLFF.

The gene calls are TRBV7-2 and TRBJ2-2; 7 bases align to TRBD1. Germline values: CDR1 SGHTA, CDR2 FQGNSA. This CDR3 is 17 amino acids long. V was pared by 3 bases and J by 1 base, with 8 bases of the junction left unmatched. CDR3 residues: CASSFRPQGENTGELFF. CDR3 DNA: TGTGCCAGCAGCTTTAGGCCGCAGGGGGAGAACACCGGGGAGCTGTTTTTT.

About this clonotype: One junction end disagrees with the germline gene, perhaps due to a read error. The V and J genes are TRBV6-6 and TRBJ2-3; maybe TRBD1 (5 bases). The CDR3 loop spans 16 amino acids. Germline CDR1 reads MNHNY; CDR2 reads SVGAGI (reference sequence). In DNA form, the CDR3 reads TGTGCCGGCAGTTACTCGAAGGGGCCCCAAGGGGATACGCAGTATTTT. This sequence encodes CAGSYSKGPQGDTQYF.

The rearrangement uses TRBV29-1 and TRBJ1-1; D is perhaps TRBD1 (6 bases). The germline gives CDR1 SQVTM, CDR2 ANQGSEA. V was cut by 6 bases and J by 1 base, with 12 bases left in between. The length of the CDR3 is 13 residues. CDR3 nucleotide sequence: TGCAGCGTAGCGGGACACTGGAACACTGAAGCTTTCTTT. Its protein is CSVAGHWNTEAFF.

This sequence joins TRBV20-1 and TRBJ2-2; 10 nucleotides agree with TRBD2. V gave up 6 bases and J gave up 1 base; unmatched junction bases: 5. Germline V lookup: CDR1 DFQATT, CDR2 SNEGSKA (reference sequence). The CDR3 sequence is 15 residues long. CDR3 residues: CSATPSGGNTGELFF. The DNA for the CDR3 is TGCAGTGCGACTCCTAGCGGGGGGAACACCGGGGAGCTGTTTTTT.

The chain recombines TRBV2 with TRBJ2-1, with D possibly being TRBD2 (6 bases). V was shortened by 10 bases and J by 9 bases, with 19 bases between the two germline ends. The germline V gene encodes CDR1 SNHLY and CDR2 FYNNEI. This CDR3 is built from 13 residues. The CDR3 spells CANLSPGVGEQFF. The CDR3 nucleotides are TGTGCCAACCTGTCCCCGGGAGTTGGTGAGCAGTTCTTC.

This clonotype showed up just a few times. This chain joins TRBV5-1 and TRBJ2-3; 9 positions match TRBD1. This CDR3 contains 15 residues. Germline V gene sequence: CDR1 SGHRS, CDR2 YFSETQ. V trimming: 0 bases; J trimming: 3 bases; junction bases outside the gene matches: 2. CDR3 in amino acids: CASSLGDRVTDTQYF. The CDR3 bases are TGCGCCAGCAGCTTGGGGGACAGGGTAACAGATACGCAGTATTTT.

The V and J genes are TRBV25-1 and TRBJ1-3; D unresolved. CDR3 length: 16 residues. The V and J ends lost 3 bases and 0 bases respectively, with 12 bases between them. Germline CDR1 MGHDK, CDR2 SYGVNS. This CDR3 reads CASSDPATASGNTIYF. The CDR3 DNA sequence: TGTGCCAGCAGTGATCCTGCAACTGCCTCTGGAAACACCATATATTTT.

This clonotype has only a few counts. CDR3 sequence reads: CAISGRTGDTEAFF. CDR3 bases: TGTGCCATCAGTGGACGGACAGGGGACACTGAAGCTTTCTTT. The chain carries TRBV10-3 and TRBJ1-1, with 9 bases that match TRBD1. CDR1 is ENHRY, CDR2 SYGVKD, per germline. V lost 4 bases to trimming and J lost 3 bases; unmatched junction nucleotides: 3. The CDR3 contains 14 residues.

The chain carries TRBV2 and TRBJ1-1; TRBD1 might be the D (6 bases). The V gene's germline CDR1 is SNHLY and CDR2 FYNNEI. The CDR3 sequence is 16 residues long. V lost 1 base and J 4 bases, leaving 16 bases between the germline ends. CDR3 amino acids: CASSEDPQGYGTEAFF. The CDR3 bases are TGTGCCAGCAGTGAAGATCCCCAGGGGTATGGCACTGAAGCTTTCTTT.

The rearrangement uses TRBV6-6 and TRBJ2-7, with D perhaps given as TRBD1 or TRBD2 (5 bases each). CDR3 length: 15 amino acids. Germline loops: CDR1 MNHNY, CDR2 SVGAGI (reference sequence). V shed 6 bases and J shed 5 bases, with 20 bases lying between them. This CDR3 reads CASSRDGTAFNEQYF. CDR3 DNA sequence: TGTGCCAGCAGCAGAGACGGGACGGCATTCAACGAGCAGTACTTC.

This clonotype was seen only a few times. The junction differs from germline at one of its ends, possibly a read error. J is TRBJ2-3 and V is TRBV24-1; D may match TRBD1 or TRBD2 (5 bases each). This CDR3 has 13 amino acids. From germline, CDR1 is KGHDR and CDR2 SFDVKD. CDR3 in DNA: TGTGCCACCAGTGACGGGGCCGCAGATACGCAGTGTTTT. Translating gives CATSDGAADTQCF.

In this sample, this clonotype turned up a few times. The rearrangement uses TRBV6-1 and TRBJ2-2, with D possibly TRBD2 on 5 matching bases. This CDR3 region has 16 residues. Looked up from germline, CDR1 is MNHNS and CDR2 is SASEGT. V shed 0 bases and J shed 5 bases, with 13 bases lying between them. The CDR3 region has the DNA TGTGCCAGCAGTGAAGCGGTAGCGTTCTTTACCGGGGAGCTGTTTTTT. This gives the protein CASSEAVAFFTGELFF.

This clonotype has ten or more counts. The V call is TRBV29-1, the J call TRBJ2-4; TRBD1 aligns across 9 bases. This CDR3 is 14 amino acids long. Per germline, CDR1 SQVTM and CDR2 ANQGSEA. The trim removed 2 bases at V and 6 bases at J, leaving 5 bases unmatched. CDR3 DNA: TGCAGCGTTGAATGGGGACAGGGTGGAAACATTCAGTACTTC. This translates into CSVEWGQGGNIQYF.

This clonotype was detected a few times. The chain uses TRBV4-1 and TRBJ2-2; tentatively, D is TRBD1 or TRBD2 (5 bases each). The germline gives CDR1 MGHRA, CDR2 YSYEKL. This CDR3 comprises 16 residues. Trimming cost V 1 base and J 7 bases, with 16 bases left between them. The CDR3 here is CASSQAEGMGSGELFF. CDR3 DNA sequence: TGCGCCAGCAGCCAAGCTGAGGGGATGGGCAGCGGGGAGCTGTTTTTT.

This clonotype showed up just a few times. The rearrangement uses TRBV5-1 and TRBJ2-7; D is unresolved. The germline gives CDR1 SGHRS, CDR2 YFSETQ. The germline V and J ends were trimmed by 2 bases and 7 bases, with 16 bases remaining between them. CDR3 length: 14 amino acids. The CDR3 DNA reads as TGCGCCAGCAGCTTTGGGTCAGGCCCTTGGGAGCAGTACGTC. Protein sequence: CASSFGSGPWEQYV.

The genes are TRBV29-1 and TRBJ2-7; 9 nucleotides match TRBD1. The length of the CDR3 is 14 residues. Trimming took 5 bases from V and 1 from J; bases not matched to a gene: 6. CDR1 is SQVTM, CDR2 ANQGSEA, per germline. The CDR3 DNA is TGCAGCGTTTCCGGACAGGGGTATTCCTACGAGCAGTACTTC. Its protein is CSVSGQGYSYEQYF.

The CDR3 loop reads CASSLELAAFF. The CDR3 nucleotides read TGTGCCAGCAGCTTAGAGCTGGCAGCTTTCTTT. The gene calls are TRBV7-2 and TRBJ1-1; D remains ambiguous. CDR3 length equals 11 residues. CDR1 is SGHTA, CDR2 FQGNSA, per germline. The V end lost 1 base, the J end lost 10 bases, and 7 bases lay between the germline ends.